The next 25 T cell receptor beta chains were all read from a single sample in a study of tumor-infiltrating lymphocytes in localized non-small cell lung cancer. Sequencing used immunoSEQ multiplex PCR; TCRdb keeps in-frame clones, though not all of them. The sample includes 9,500 to 15,000 clones, 78% of them seen just once. The source material was lung tumor tissue. The receptor set was obtained from a human donor with non-small cell lung cancer.

This CDR3 reads CAISDSSGYEQYV. The CDR3 nucleotides are TGTGCCATCAGTGACTCGTCGGGCTACGAGCAGTACGTC. J is TRBJ2-7 and V is TRBV10-3; no definite D call. CDR1 and CDR2 (germline): ENHRY, SYGVKD. The CDR3 extends over 13 amino acids. The V and J ends lost 3 bases and 3 bases respectively, with 9 bases between them.

The V call is TRBV5-1, the J call TRBJ1-1, with 8 bases identical to TRBD1. V was pared by 4 bases and J by 2 bases, with 4 bases of the junction left unmatched. The CDR3 runs to 14 residues. Germline CDR1 is SGHRS and CDR2 is YFSETQ. CDR3 sequence (DNA): TGCGCCAGCAGCGGAGGGACAGGTAACACTGAAGCTTTCTTT. It encodes CASSGGTGNTEAFF.

The chain joins TRBV25-1 to TRBJ2-1; TRBD1 matches 8 bases. The CDR3 is made up of 14 amino acids. V dropped 6 bases and J dropped 4; count of bases not matched to a gene: 5. The V gene's germline CDR1 is MGHDK and CDR2 SYGVNS. CDR3 loop: CASSGQGSYNEQFF. CDR3 DNA: TGTGCCAGCAGCGGACAGGGCAGTTACAATGAGCAGTTCTTC.

The chain couples TRBV5-1 to TRBJ1-4; D gene ambiguous. Trimming removed 0 bases at V and 0 bases at J, with 9 bases between. Germline CDR1 SGHRS, CDR2 YFSETQ. There are 16 residues in the CDR3. CDR3 amino acids: CASSLGGLATNEKLFF. Here the CDR3 DNA reads TGCGCCAGCAGCTTGGGTGGCCTTGCAACTAATGAAAAACTGTTTTTT.

This chain uses TRBV5-4 with TRBJ2-3; D not resolved. V was trimmed by 0 bases and J by 3 bases, leaving 11 bases between them. The germline V gene encodes CDR1 SGHNT and CDR2 YYREEE (reference sequence). This CDR3 region has 15 residues. CDR3 coding DNA: TGTGCCAGCAGCTTGGATGGGTTGGAGACAGATACGCAGTATTTT. Residues: CASSLDGLETDTQYF.

The J gene is TRBJ1-2, the V gene TRBV7-6; 11 bases align to TRBD1. The germline gives CDR1 SGHVS, CDR2 FNYEAQ. V gave up 5 bases and J gave up 7 bases; unmatched junction bases: 15. CDR3 length: 17 residues. CDR3 bases: TGTGCCAGCAGCCAGAGGACAGGGGGCGGTACGGCTATTGGCTACACCTTC. Protein sequence: CASSQRTGGGTAIGYTF.

J is TRBJ1-1 and V is TRBV2, with 7 bases fitting TRBD1. CDR1 SNHLY and CDR2 FYNNEI come from the germline V gene. Trimming took 5 bases from V and 5 from J; bases not matched to a gene: 8. The CDR3 spans 14 residues. The CDR3 region has the DNA TGTGCCAGCAGTCTTCGACAGGGAGGGACTGAAGCTTTCTTT. Residues: CASSLRQGGTEAFF.

The rearrangement uses TRBV7-2 and TRBJ2-1; 7 nucleotides line up with TRBD2. The CDR3 has 19 amino acids. The ends lost 4 bases at V and 5 bases at J; junction bases unmatched: 20. Germline V gene sequence: CDR1 SGHTA, CDR2 FQGNSA. The CDR3: CASSSPWVGVASGNNEQFF. The DNA of the CDR3 is TGTGCCAGCAGCTCGCCCTGGGTTGGGGTGGCTAGCGGTAACAATGAGCAGTTCTTC.

This chain joins TRBV18 and TRBJ2-3, with D uncertain. The germline CDR1 and CDR2 sequences are KGHSH and LQKENI. The CDR3 is 11 residues long. Trimming left V 5 bases short and J 6 bases short, with 6 bases between. In DNA, the CDR3 is TGTGCCAGCTCAGGGGTGGATACGCAGTATTTT. It codes for CASSGVDTQYF.

V and J are TRBV11-2 and TRBJ1-1; D possibly corresponds to TRBD1 (6 bases). V gave up 4 bases and J gave up 8 bases, with 11 bases separating them. CDR1 is SGHAT, CDR2 FQNNGV, per germline. This CDR3 spans 12 amino acids. CDR3 loop: CASSSYRDEAFF. DNA for the CDR3: TGTGCCAGCAGCTCCTACAGGGACGAAGCTTTCTTT.

This clone was picked up a small number of times. V and J are TRBV7-2 and TRBJ2-3, with TRBD2 matching 10 bases. The V segment lost 5 bases and the J segment 6 bases; nucleotides outside the gene matches: 8. The CDR3 has 15 amino acids. Germline V lookup: CDR1 SGHTA, CDR2 FQGNSA. CDR3 nucleotides: TGTGCCAGCAGCCCCCGGTTGACTAGCGGGGATACGCAGTATTTT. Translating it yields CASSPRLTSGDTQYF.

The CDR3, as DNA: TGTGCCAGCTCACCGCAGCCTACTAAGGATGGCTACACCTTC. Translated: CASSPQPTKDGYTF. This sequence joins TRBV18 and TRBJ1-2, with D uncertain. CDR3 length: 14 amino acids. Trimming shortened V by 3 bases and J by 6 bases, and 14 bases separated the two germline ends. The germline V gene encodes CDR1 KGHSH and CDR2 LQKENI.

V and J are TRBV19 and TRBJ2-1, with 7 bases that match TRBD2. Germline CDR1 reads LNHDA; CDR2 reads SQIVND (reference sequence). The CDR3 has 18 residues. The trim removed 5 bases at V and 3 bases at J, leaving 16 bases unmatched. The CDR3 spells CASSPRKGAGAFYNEQFF. As DNA, the CDR3 is TGTGCCAGTAGTCCCCGTAAGGGTGCGGGAGCCTTCTACAATGAGCAGTTCTTC.

The chain joins TRBV4-3 to TRBJ2-4; 7 nucleotides line up with TRBD1. Germline V gene data show CDR1 as LGHNA and CDR2 as YSLEER. This CDR3 has 21 amino acids. Trimming took 0 bases from V and 0 from J; bases not matched to a gene: 17. The chain's CDR3 is CASSQDSTRGLTLIAKNIQYF. CDR3 DNA: TGCGCCAGCAGCCAAGATAGCACGAGGGGGCTAACACTCATAGCCAAAAACATTCAGTACTTC.

The CDR3 DNA reads as TGTGCCAGCATCCAGGGGAACTCTAACTATGGCTACACCTTC. Encoded protein: CASIQGNSNYGYTF. This chain links TRBV6-1 with TRBJ1-2; D may be TRBD1 (6 bases). CDR1 is MNHNS and CDR2 is SASEGT in the germline V gene. This CDR3 has 14 residues. Trimming shortened V by 7 bases and J by 0 bases, and 12 bases separated the two germline ends.

V and J are TRBV5-8 and TRBJ2-7, with 7 bases aligning to TRBD1. The CDR3 is 13 residues long. Germline V gene data show CDR1 as SGHTS and CDR2 as YDEGEE. V was clipped by 6 bases and J by 6 bases; unmatched bases: 9. The CDR3 DNA follows: TGTGCCAGCACCCGAAACAGGGGTACCGAGCAGTACGTC. Translating gives CASTRNRGTEQYV.

The chain combines TRBV2 with TRBJ1-2; 9 bases are a match to TRBD1. Trimming took 4 bases from V and 1 from J; bases not matched to a gene: 1. The CDR3 runs 14 residues. Germline V gene data show CDR1 as SNHLY and CDR2 as FYNNEI. In DNA, the CDR3 is TGTGCCAGCAGTGGACAGGGGGTTAACTATGGCTACACCTTC. Translated: CASSGQGVNYGYTF.

This chain links TRBV5-1 with TRBJ1-2, with TRBD1 matching 10 bases. This CDR3 is 15 amino acids long. The junction had 9 bases not matched to a gene; V was cut back by 3 bases and J by 7 bases. Germline CDR1 is SGHRS and CDR2 is YFSETQ. The CDR3 spells CASSYRDRGGAGYTF. The CDR3, as DNA: TGCGCCAGCAGCTACCGGGACAGGGGAGGGGCTGGCTACACCTTC.

The genes are TRBV7-9 and TRBJ2-1; 13 bases align to TRBD2. Germline values: CDR1 SEHNR, CDR2 FQNEAQ (reference sequence). There are 17 residues in the CDR3. V shed 0 bases, J shed 6 bases, and the junction held 5 bases outside the gene matches. The DNA of the CDR3 is TGTGCCAGCAGCTTAGCCTCTACTAGCGGGAGGGCCAATGAGCAGTTCTTC. It yields the protein CASSLASTSGRANEQFF. The full variable domain, completed using reference TRBV7-9 and TRBJ2-1, is DTGVSQNPRHKITKRGQNVTFRCDPISEHNRLYWYRQTLGQGPEFLTYFQNEAQLEKSRLLSDRFSAERPKGSFSTLEIQRTEQGDSAMYLCASSLASTSGRANEQFFGPGTRLTVL.

Regarding this clone: The DNA is left out, because the CDR3 cannot be placed on it with certainty; the CDR3 is given as TCRdb lists it. V and J are TRBV28 and TRBJ1-5. 14 amino acids form the CDR3, both terminal residues included. Germline lookup yields CDR1 MDHEN and CDR2 SYDVKM. CDR3 region: CASSFGAGDQPQHF.

This chain joins TRBV28 and TRBJ2-7; the D is unclear. Germline V gene sequence: CDR1 MDHEN, CDR2 SYDVKM. The CDR3 spans 10 residues. Trimming cost V 5 bases and J 3 bases, with 2 bases left between them. CDR3 coding DNA: TGTGCCAGCAGTGACTACGAGCAGTACTTC. It encodes CASSDYEQYF.

This chain connects TRBV11-2 to TRBJ1-5; a possible D gene is TRBD1 (5 bases). This CDR3 has 15 amino acids. Trimming removed 1 base at V and 5 bases at J, with 12 bases between. Germline V gene data show CDR1 as SGHAT and CDR2 as FQNNGV. This CDR3 reads CASSLGSGSHQPQHF. The CDR3 nucleotides read TGTGCCAGCAGCTTAGGATCAGGGTCGCATCAGCCCCAGCATTTT.

This clone occurred once. The chain carries TRBV30 and TRBJ2-5; D perhaps matches TRBD2 (5 bases). The germline CDR1 and CDR2 sequences are GTSNPN and SVGIG (reference sequence). CDR3 length: 14 residues. Trimming pared 6 bases from V and 5 bases from J, leaving 19 bases between. CDR3 sequence reads: CACRGRVTWETQYF. CDR3 nucleotides: TGTGCCTGCCGGGGTCGGGTAACGTGGGAGACCCAGTACTTC.

This clone has a single count. The chain employs TRBV18 and TRBJ2-3; a weak D match, TRBD1 (6 bases). Germline values: CDR1 KGHSH, CDR2 LQKENI. The V and J ends lost 0 bases and 5 bases respectively, with 9 bases between them. The CDR3 is 14 residues long. CDR3 protein: CASSPPGQKDTQYF. The CDR3 coding sequence is TGTGCCAGCTCACCACCCGGACAGAAAGATACGCAGTATTTT.

V usage is TRBV13 and J usage is TRBJ2-3; D gene uncertain. CDR1 and CDR2 (germline): PRHDT, FYEKMQ (reference sequence). The CDR3 length is 16 residues. The V and J ends lost 5 bases and 4 bases respectively, with 19 bases between them. CDR3 loop: CASSLAAGRLPDTQYF. CDR3 in DNA: TGTGCCAGCAGCCTCGCGGCAGGCCGGCTTCCAGATACGCAGTATTTT. The full variable domain, rest sourced from reference TRBV13 and TRBJ2-3, is AAGVIQSPRHLIKEKRETATLKCYPIPRHDTVYWYQQGPGQDPQFLISFYEKMQSDKGSIPDRFSAQQFSDYHSELNMSSLELGDSALYFCASSLAAGRLPDTQYFGPGTRLTVL.